This T cell receptor (beta chain) is from a study of cytomegalovirus exposure and HLA in healthy donors. This table comes from immunoSEQ multiplex PCR, and its TCRdb copy is limited to in-frame clones, with some not included. This repertoire shows roughly 330,000 clones, around 87% found once; its top ten account for roughly 1.2%. There are 15 residues in the CDR3. V shed 0 bases and J shed 3 bases, with 10 bases lying between them. Per germline, CDR1 SGHRS and CDR2 YFSETQ. The rearrangement joins TRBV5-1 to TRBJ1-5; perhaps TRBD1 as D (5 bases). The sequence was collected from a woman in her thirties in good health and CMV-seropositive. The sequencing input was PBMCs. CDR3 residues: CASSLDSGFNQPQHF. CDR3 nucleotides: TGCGCCAGCAGCTTGGACTCAGGGTTCAATCAGCCCCAGCATTTT.